This T cell receptor beta chain appears in the sequencing data of a study of T cells in Graves' hyperthyroidism and ophthalmopathy. TCR beta CDR3 region amplification was performed from RNA transcripts. An initial round of RT-PCR targeting the TCR CDR3 relied on the HTBI primer set. TCRdb reanalysed the multiplex PCR reads using MiXCR and keeps one entry per CDR3 protein. The data contain 400,000 or so distinct CDR3 sequences, more than 14% of them singletons. This CDR3 is built from 14 residues. Germline assignment: CDR1 SNHLY and CDR2 FYNNEI. Trimming removed 3 bases from V and 9 bases from J; junction bases left unmatched: 7. This clonotype was seen ten or more times.

The V call is TRBV2, the J call TRBJ2-1; 8 bases line up with TRBD1. Sequenced sample: blood. The source is a woman in her 30s with Graves' ophthalmopathy. The CDR3 nucleotides read TGTGCCAGCAGTGAGGGCAGGGGGCTCGGTGAGCAGTTCTTC. Its translation: CASSEGRGLGEQFF.